This entry lists 13 T cell receptor beta chains sequenced from one sample in a study of Ad26.COV2.S vaccination and SARS-CoV-2 variants. Noted treatment: over 15 received Ad26.COV2.S at low or high dose, single or two shots; roughly five received placebo; per-sample allocation not given. Sampling occurred on day 63 after the first vaccine or placebo injection. TCRdb keeps only in-frame clones here, not all; method: immunoSEQ multiplex PCR. Here the sample spans roughly 700,000 clones, around 90% being singletons. Here the sequenced sample was peripheral blood, taken in a trial of Ad26.COV2.S vaccine versus placebo. These receptors were collected from a person aged 18 to 65 who received the Ad26.COV2.S COVID-19 vaccine or a placebo.

DNA for the CDR3: TGTGCCAGCAGCCGGGGGGGGGCTGACACTGAAGCTTTCTTT. Translation: CASSRGGADTEAFF. V gene TRBV5-8 combines with J gene TRBJ1-1, with D tentatively TRBD1 (6 bases). The germline CDR1 and CDR2 sequences are SGHTS and YDEGEE. The CDR3 is 14 residues long. Trimming took 4 bases from V and 3 from J, leaving 13 bases between them.

This sequence joins TRBV7-8 and TRBJ1-1; a possible D gene is TRBD1 (5 bases). The CDR3 runs to 16 residues. Trimming left V 1 base short and J 5 bases short, with 17 bases between. Germline V gene sequence: CDR1 SGHVS, CDR2 FQNEAQ. The CDR3 reads CASSLVPQGAATEAFF. Here the CDR3 DNA reads TGTGCCAGCAGCTTAGTCCCGCAGGGCGCCGCGACTGAAGCTTTCTTT.

This chain links TRBV7-2 with TRBJ1-5; 8 nucleotides line up with TRBD1. The CDR3 is 15 residues long. Trimming removed 3 bases from V and 2 bases from J; junction bases left unmatched: 3. The germline gives CDR1 SGHTA, CDR2 FQGNSA. The chain's CDR3 is CASSFLTGGNQPQHF. The CDR3 DNA sequence: TGTGCCAGCAGCTTCCTGACAGGGGGCAATCAGCCCCAGCATTTT.

In regard to this clone: The sample holds other DNA sequences that translate to the same CDR3. The V gene is TRBV6-5, the J gene TRBJ1-1; D call uncertain. Germline V gene data show CDR1 as MNHEY and CDR2 as SVGAGI. Trimming shortened V by 0 bases and J by 1 base, and 6 bases separated the two germline ends. This CDR3 has 14 residues. CDR3 DNA sequence: TGTGCCAGCAGTTACTCCCATCGGAACACTGAAGCTTTCTTT. This sequence encodes CASSYSHRNTEAFF.

V is TRBV29-1 and J is TRBJ2-7, with 7 bases lining up with TRBD2. This CDR3 is built from 14 residues. V lost 2 bases and J lost 2; bases outside the gene matches: 6. Germline V gene sequence: CDR1 SQVTM, CDR2 ANQGSEA. The CDR3 bases are TGCAGCGTTGAACAGTCCGGGACTACCTACGAGCAGTACTTC. Amino acids: CSVEQSGTTYEQYF.

The V and J genes are TRBV19 and TRBJ2-1; 8 bases match TRBD1. With 4 bases clipped from V and 7 bases from J, the junction kept 12 bases outside the gene matches. Germline values: CDR1 LNHDA, CDR2 SQIVND (reference sequence). The CDR3 runs 16 residues. The CDR3, as DNA: TGTGCCAGTAGTAAACCTACAGGGGGAGTAATGAATGAGCAGTTCTTC. Encoded protein: CASSKPTGGVMNEQFF.

This rearrangement joins TRBV12-3 or TRBV12-4 to TRBJ1-2; D is uncertain. Trimming pared 1 base from V and 8 bases from J, leaving 11 bases between. This CDR3 has 13 residues. The DNA for the CDR3 is TGTGCCAGCAGTTTAGGCGGGGATCGAGGCTACACCTTC. It codes for CASSLGGDRGYTF.

This chain uses TRBV5-8 with TRBJ1-1, with D maybe TRBD1 (5 bases). The V and J ends lost 0 bases and 4 bases respectively, with 13 bases between them. Germline CDR1 is SGHTS and CDR2 is YDEGEE. The CDR3 is 15 residues long. Written as DNA, the CDR3 is TGTGCCAGCAGCTTGGGGTGGCAGGGAACCACTGAAGCTTTCTTT. This translates into CASSLGWQGTTEAFF. Full variable domain (missing parts from reference TRBV5-8 and TRBJ1-1): EAGVTQSPTHLIKTRGQQATLRCSPISGHTSVYWYQQALGLGLQFLLWYDEGEERNRGNFPPRFSGRQFPNYSSELNVNALELEDSALYLCASSLGWQGTTEAFFGQGTRLTVV.

This chain links TRBV5-1 with TRBJ1-2, with D possibly TRBD1 on 6 matching bases. Germline CDR1 and CDR2: SGHRS and YFSETQ. V gave up 4 bases and J gave up 7 bases, with 14 bases separating them. This CDR3 has 13 amino acids. DNA for the CDR3: TGCGCCAGCAGCCCCGAGGGGGGCGGTGGCTACACCTTC. Amino acids: CASSPEGGGGYTF.

The chain recombines TRBV9 with TRBJ1-1, with unresolved D. CDR1 is SGDLS, CDR2 YYNGEE, per germline. The CDR3 is 12 residues long. V lost 7 bases and J 1 base, leaving 8 bases between the germline ends. The CDR3 loop reads CASGRENTEAFF. CDR3 in DNA: TGTGCCAGCGGGCGAGAGAACACTGAAGCTTTCTTT.

V and J are TRBV24-1 and TRBJ2-1; unclear D gene. The germline V gene encodes CDR1 KGHDR and CDR2 SFDVKD. This CDR3 region has 13 residues. The V and J ends lost 9 bases and 9 bases respectively, with 17 bases between them. The chain's CDR3 is CATRTNYDPEQFF. The CDR3 DNA is TGTGCCACCCGAACCAATTATGATCCTGAGCAGTTCTTC.

This clone was observed a few times. The gene calls are TRBV7-2 and TRBJ1-1, with D possibly matching TRBD1 (5 bases). V was shortened by 4 bases and J by 10 bases, with 22 bases between the two germline ends. The germline V gene has CDR1 SGHTA and CDR2 FQGNSA. The CDR3 is 15 residues long. CDR3 in amino acids: CASSSSTRGVSGAFF. The CDR3 coding sequence is TGTGCCAGCAGCTCTAGCACAAGGGGAGTTTCTGGAGCTTTCTTT.

CDR3 coding DNA: TGTGCCAGCAGCTCCCTAGACAGGGGCTCCTACAATGAGCAGTTCTTC. This sequence encodes CASSSLDRGSYNEQFF. The chain employs TRBV7-9 and TRBJ2-1; 8 bases align to TRBD1. The V segment lost 4 bases and the J segment 0 bases; nucleotides outside the gene matches: 5. CDR1 and CDR2 from the germline V gene are SEHNR and FQNEAQ (reference sequence). CDR3 size: 16 residues.